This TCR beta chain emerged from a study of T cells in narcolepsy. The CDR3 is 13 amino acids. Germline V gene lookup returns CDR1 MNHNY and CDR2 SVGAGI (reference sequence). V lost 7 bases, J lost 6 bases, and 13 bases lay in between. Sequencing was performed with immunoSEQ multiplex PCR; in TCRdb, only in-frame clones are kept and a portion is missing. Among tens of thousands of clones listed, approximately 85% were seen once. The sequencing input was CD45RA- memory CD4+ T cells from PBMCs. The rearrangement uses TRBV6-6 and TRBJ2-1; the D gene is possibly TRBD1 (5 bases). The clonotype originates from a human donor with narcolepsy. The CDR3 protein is CASTLGQRNEQFF. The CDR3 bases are TGTGCCAGCACCTTAGGACAACGCAATGAGCAGTTCTTC.